A selection of T cell receptor beta chains follows, all from one sample in a study of CXCR3-negative and CXCR3-positive naive CD8 T cells. TCRdb reprocessed the 5' RACE reads, with one entry per CDR3 protein and no DNA. This repertoire comprises some 130,000 distinct CDR3 sequences; its ten largest clones make up nearly 0.5%. Sequenced material: naive CXCR3- CD8+ T cells from blood. These TCRs come from a human donor in good health. Some clones in this sample may be carry-over from other donors' samples. The CDR3 runs from the conserved cysteine through the conserved F or W.

TRBV4-1,TRBJ2-3,CASSQLRTDTQYF
TRBV7-2,TRBJ1-6,CASSLGEIYNSPLHF
TRBV2,TRBJ2-7,CASSHWKPNTYEQYF
TRBV20-1,TRBJ2-2,CSARGSGRTNTGELFF
TRBV29-1,TRBJ1-1,CSVEDPQGGDEAFF
TRBV3-1,TRBJ2-1,CASIAAAGARNEQFF
TRBV2,TRBJ1-1,CASSAGRNTEAFF
TRBV10-3,TRBJ1-5,CAIRASENQPQHF
TRBV5-6,TRBJ2-7,CASSSDNYEQYF
TRBV4-3,TRBJ2-3,CASSQGRTDTQYF
TRBV27,TRBJ2-1,CASSSGTSPINEQFF
TRBV29-1,TRBJ2-5,CSVEPPPRDRGRETQYF
TRBV12-3/TRBV12-4,TRBJ2-5,CASSFVGQGTRETQYF
TRBV11-2,TRBJ2-7,CASSLGYSNYEQYF
TRBV4-1,TRBJ1-1,CASSQDSGAEAFF
TRBV6-8,TRBJ2-1,CASGQGASNEQFF
TRBV6-6,TRBJ2-5,CASSYLGLAGASETQYF
TRBV5-1,TRBJ2-1,CASSTTSLEFLGSYNEQFF
TRBV19,TRBJ2-2,CASLDRGGANTGELFF
TRBV13,TRBJ2-4,CASSFLLVTAKNIQYF
TRBV7-2,TRBJ2-2,CASSLAPGTGELFF
TRBV12-3/TRBV12-4,TRBJ2-1,CASRDMSKGNEQFF
TRBV7-9,TRBJ2-7,CASSLPSQAYSYEQYF
TRBV27,TRBJ1-5,CASSNSNQPQHF
TRBV2,TRBJ2-3,CASSPLAGSTDTQYF
TRBV12-3/TRBV12-4,TRBJ1-2,CASSSRGRDRSFSIYGYTF
TRBV6-2/TRBV6-3,TRBJ1-5,CASSYAREDQPQHF
TRBV5-4,TRBJ2-1,CASSFSGLAGSDNEQFF
TRBV7-9,TRBJ2-7,CASSTPGLAGVEQYF
TRBV29-1,TRBJ2-1,CSVEERQGYNEQFF
TRBV7-9,TRBJ2-7,CASSFGTGGHEQYF